This T cell receptor (beta chain) was profiled in a study of CD8+ T cells in alopecia areata. This CDR3 is 13 amino acids long. Germline CDR1 and CDR2: SQVTM and ANQGSEA. V shed 4 bases, J shed 6 bases, and the junction held 4 bases outside the gene matches. Treatment here: oral pan-JAK inhibitor, 5-10 mg twice daily. The sorting of PBMCs gave CD4+ and CD8+ T cells. Study observations and caveats: Scalp sample sequencing also detects resident alphabeta T cells of normal skin. One nonresponder leaves baseline CD8+ expansion's link to response uncertain. While patients received tofacitinib, many expanded lesional clones remained present in scalp and blood.

Reverse transcription of extracted RNA yielded cDNA, which provided the sequencing template. Assay used: immunoSEQ multiplex PCR; TCRdb lists only in-frame clones, some missing. The repertoire holds some 160,000 clones, with around three fifths as singletons. With respect to this clone: No antigen is known for it.

The material was CD4+ T cells sorted from blood, obtained at week 4, from a patient treated with tofacitinib. This clonotype was obtained from a human donor with alopecia areata. The chain joins TRBV29-1 to TRBJ1-2; 11 bases fit TRBD1. In DNA, the CDR3 is TGCAGCGTTGGGACAGGGGGCGCCCATGGCTACACCTTC. It translates to CSVGTGGAHGYTF.